A selection of T cell receptor beta chains follows, all from one sample in a study of blood T cell repertoires in COVID-19. Only in-frame clones appear in the TCRdb table, and some are missing; sequencing was by immunoSEQ multiplex PCR. The top ten hold 1.9% of the sample, which has approximately 310,000 clones, 85% seen once. Sequencing was done on a sample of PBMCs or T cells enriched from blood (not recorded which). Receptors originate from a woman in her thirties who had been exposed to COVID-19. CDR3s include the opening cysteine and the closing phenylalanine or tryptophan. A D gene is named only where the DNA matches it firmly. Some rows mark clone size as missing; the rest say once, few, many or name a class of expanded clone.

clone_size d_call cdr3_length j_call v_call cdr3_nt cdr3_aa
- TRBD1 14 TRBJ2-3 TRBV7-9 TGTGCCAGCAGCATCTCCAGGGGGAAGGGTACGCAGTATTTT CASSISRGKGTQYF
- TRBD1 18 TRBJ2-2 TRBV30 TGTGCCTGGATCCGAAGTCTGGGACAGGATTCGAACACCGGGGAGCTGTTTTTT CAWIRSLGQDSNTGELFF
- TRBD1 17 TRBJ1-3 TRBV30 TGTGCCTGGAGTCTTACGACAGGGGCAAGATCGGGAAACACCATATATTTT CAWSLTTGARSGNTIYF
- - 15 TRBJ1-2 TRBV5-1 TGCGCCAGCAGAGATAGCGGCCTATCGAACTATGGCTACACCTTC CASRDSGLSNYGYTF
once TRBD1 16 TRBJ1-2 TRBV27 TGTGCCAGCAGCCCCTACGACAGGGGTCAAAACTATGGCTACACCTTC CASSPYDRGQNYGYTF
- TRBD2 16 TRBJ2-2 TRBV5-1 TGCGCCAGCAGCTTTAGGACTAGCGGTAACACCGGGGAGCTGTTTTTT CASSFRTSGNTGELFF
- TRBD1 16 TRBJ1-4 TRBV28 TGTGCCAGCAGTATACTATCCCAGGGGGCGGGAGAAAAACTGTTTTTT CASSILSQGAGEKLFF
- TRBD1 14 TRBJ1-1 TRBV28 TGTGCCAGCACCCAACCCGGACAGGGGGCTTGGGCTTTCTTT CASTQPGQGAWAFF
- TRBD1 15 TRBJ1-5 TRBV4-3 TGCGCCAGCAGCCAATCAGGGGGGCAGAATCAGCCCCAGCATTTT CASSQSGGQNQPQHF
- TRBD2 18 TRBJ2-7 TRBV11-2 TGTGCCAGCAGCCCAGGACTAGCGGGAGCCGGGAGAACTACGGAGCAGTACTTC CASSPGLAGAGRTTEQYF
- - 16 TRBJ1-6 TRBV3-1/TRBV3-2 TGTGCCAGCAGCCCAACAGGGAGCTCCTATAATTCACCCCTCCACTTT CASSPTGSSYNSPLHF
- TRBD1 14 TRBJ2-1 TRBV4-3 TGCGCCAGCAGCCTAGACAGGGAAAGAGGTGAGCAGTTCTTC CASSLDRERGEQFF
- TRBD2 16 TRBJ2-5 TRBV2 TGTGCCAGCAGCGGGGGACTAGCGGGTCCCCAAGAGACCCAGTACTTC CASSGGLAGPQETQYF
- TRBD1 15 TRBJ2-2 TRBV3-1/TRBV3-2 TGTGCCAGCAGCTTCGGACAGGGGGCTACCGGGGAGCTGTTTTTT CASSFGQGATGELFF
- TRBD2 15 TRBJ2-1 TRBV5-5 TGTGCCAGCAGCTTGATCGGTAGCGGGGGCAATCAGCAGTTCTTC CASSLIGSGGNQQFF
- TRBD1 16 TRBJ1-1 TRBV9 TGTGCCAGCAGCCGTACAGGGGGCGTCGCGAACACTGAAGCTTTCTTT CASSRTGGVANTEAFF
- - 14 TRBJ2-1 TRBV20-1 TGCAGTGCTAGTGCCCGGGGGTGGTATGATGAGCAGTTCTTC CSASARGWYDEQFF
once - 14 TRBJ2-2 TRBV19 TGTGCCAGTAGTACTCAGGGAAACACCGGGGAGCTGTTTTTT CASSTQGNTGELFF
- TRBD2 16 TRBJ2-3 TRBV4-2 TGTGCCAGCAGCCAGGAAGGGACTAGCGGGGGAGATACGCAGTATTTT CASSQEGTSGGDTQYF
once - 13 TRBJ1-3 TRBV11-2 TGTGCCAGCAGTCTCAAACAGGGAAACACCATATATTTT CASSLKQGNTIYF
- - 11 TRBJ2-1 TRBV30 TGTGCCTGGAGCCGCGGTCCGCTGCAGTTCTTC CAWSRGPLQFF
- TRBD2 16 TRBJ2-7 TRBV10-2 TGCGCCAGCAGCCCTAGAGGACTAGCGGGGGCCTACGAGCAGTACTTC CASSPRGLAGAYEQYF
- - 13 TRBJ2-2 TRBV12-3/TRBV12-4 TGTGCCAGCAGTCCACAGGGCTTAAGGGAGCTGTTTTTT CASSPQGLRELFF
- - 14 TRBJ1-3 TRBV28 TGTGCCAGCAGGGAGGGGGGGACCGGAAACACCATATATTTT CASREGGTGNTIYF
- - 15 TRBJ2-1 TRBV2 TGTGCCACCCCACAAAAACCCCTAGGATACAATGAGCAGTTCTTC CATPQKPLGYNEQFF
- TRBD2 15 TRBJ2-3 TRBV24-1 TGTGCCACCAAGTTAGCTAGCGGGGTTATAAATACGCAGTATTTT CATKLASGVINTQYF
once TRBD1 14 TRBJ1-5 TRBV28 TGTGCCAGCAGGCCGGGACAGATCAATCAGCCCCAGCATTTT CASRPGQINQPQHF
few - 15 TRBJ1-4 TRBV28 TGTGCCAGCAGTCCTAACGATGCGACAAGTGAAAAACTGTTTTTT CASSPNDATSEKLFF
- - 14 TRBJ2-7 TRBV5-1 TGCGCCAGCAGCTTACGGACAGCGAGGAACGAGCAGTACTTC CASSLRTARNEQYF
- TRBD1 14 TRBJ1-1 TRBV5-1 TGCGCCAGCAGCCTAGGGACAGAGAACACTGAAGCTTTCTTT CASSLGTENTEAFF
- TRBD1 17 TRBJ2-6 TRBV19 TGTGCCTCCTCAGGGGGTATGTGGGGGTCTGGGGCCAACGTCCTGACTTTC CASSGGMWGSGANVLTF
- - 14 TRBJ2-7 TRBV5-1 TGCGCCAGCAGCCACCGACAGGATCAGGGCGAGCAGTACTTC CASSHRQDQGEQYF
- - 15 TRBJ2-2 TRBV7-9 TGTGCCAGCAGCCTACCCAGGGGCAAAGTCGGTGAGCTGTTTTTT CASSLPRGKVGELFF
- - 17 TRBJ1-3 TRBV9 TGTGCCAGCAGCAGACTGGCCCGGACAGAAAGTGGAAACACCATATATTTT CASSRLARTESGNTIYF
once - 16 TRBJ1-2 TRBV27 TGTGCCAGCACAACCCTCTTCCCAGGGCTGAACTATGGCTACACCTTC CASTTLFPGLNYGYTF
- - 13 TRBJ1-5 TRBV30 TGTGCCTGGAGTGTCCGGGGCAATCAGCCCCAGCATTTT CAWSVRGNQPQHF